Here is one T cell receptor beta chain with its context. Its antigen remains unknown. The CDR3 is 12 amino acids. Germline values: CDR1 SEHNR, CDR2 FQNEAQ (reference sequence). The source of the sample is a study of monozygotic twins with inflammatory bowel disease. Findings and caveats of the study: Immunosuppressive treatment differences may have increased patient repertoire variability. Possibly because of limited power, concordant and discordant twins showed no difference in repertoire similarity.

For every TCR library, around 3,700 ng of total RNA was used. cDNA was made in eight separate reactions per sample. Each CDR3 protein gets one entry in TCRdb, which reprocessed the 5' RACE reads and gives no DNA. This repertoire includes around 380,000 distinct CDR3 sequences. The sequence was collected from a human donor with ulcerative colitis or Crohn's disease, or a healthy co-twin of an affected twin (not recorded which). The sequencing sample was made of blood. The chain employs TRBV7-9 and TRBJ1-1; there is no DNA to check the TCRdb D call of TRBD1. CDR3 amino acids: CASSLEQAKAFF.